This T cell receptor beta chain came from a study of cytomegalovirus exposure and HLA in healthy donors. The PCR made use of 60 Vbeta and 13 Jbeta primers. Using immunoSEQ multiplex PCR, the repertoire was profiled, and TCRdb retains in-frame clones only, with some absent. The sample spans 120,000 to 150,000 clones; the ten largest clones claim around 2.2%. Per the germline V gene, CDR1 is SEHNR and CDR2 is FQNEAQ (reference sequence). V lost 1 base and J 0 bases, leaving 16 bases between the germline ends. The CDR3 is 18 residues long. The TCR comes from a woman aged 18-35 years in good health and CMV-seronegative. Source material: PBMCs. The chain employs TRBV7-9 and TRBJ1-5; a weak D match, TRBD1 (5 bases). CDR3: CASSLVPAGINSNQPQHF. The CDR3 DNA reads TGTGCCAGCAGCTTAGTTCCGGCAGGGATTAATAGCAATCAGCCCCAGCATTTT. Together with reference TRBV7-9 and TRBJ1-5, the CDR3 gives the full variable domain: DTGVSQNPRHKITKRGQNVTFRCDPISEHNRLYWYRQTLGQGPEFLTYFQNEAQLEKSRLLSDRFSAERPKGSFSTLEIQRTEQGDSAMYLCASSLVPAGINSNQPQHFGDGTRLSIL.